The sequence of this TCR beta chain was determined in a study of blood T cell repertoires in COVID-19. Profiling relied on immunoSEQ multiplex PCR, and the TCRdb table lists in-frame clones only, not all of them. The sample lists some 250,000 clones; around 89% were seen once. Germline loops: CDR1 WSHSY, CDR2 SAAADI. This CDR3 contains 13 residues. V was clipped by 7 bases and J by 6 bases; unmatched bases: 7. This clonotype was sampled from a man aged 40-55 years who had recovered from COVID-19. The specimen sequenced was PBMCs or T cells enriched from blood (not recorded which). The gene calls are TRBV10-2 and TRBJ2-7, with 9 bases aligning to TRBD1. The CDR3: CASTLDRGFEQYF. In DNA form, the CDR3 reads TGCGCCAGCACCCTGGACAGGGGATTCGAGCAGTACTTC.